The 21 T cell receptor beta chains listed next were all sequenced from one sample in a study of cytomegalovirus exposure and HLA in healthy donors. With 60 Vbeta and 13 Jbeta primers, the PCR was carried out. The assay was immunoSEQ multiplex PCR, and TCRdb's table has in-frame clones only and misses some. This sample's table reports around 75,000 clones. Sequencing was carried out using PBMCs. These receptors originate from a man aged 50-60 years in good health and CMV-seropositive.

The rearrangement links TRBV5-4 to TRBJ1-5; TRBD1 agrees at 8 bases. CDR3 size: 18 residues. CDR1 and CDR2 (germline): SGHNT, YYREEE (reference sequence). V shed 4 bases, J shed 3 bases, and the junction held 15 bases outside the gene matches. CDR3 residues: CASSIEDRARAINQPQHF. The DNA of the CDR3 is TGTGCCAGCAGCATCGAGGACAGGGCCCGAGCTATCAATCAGCCCCAGCATTTT. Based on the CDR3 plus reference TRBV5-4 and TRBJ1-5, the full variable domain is ETGVTQSPTHLIKTRGQQVTLRCSSQSGHNTVSWYQQALGQGPQFIFQYYREEENGRGNFPPRFSGLQFPNYSSELNVNALELDDSALYLCASSIEDRARAINQPQHFGDGTRLSIL.

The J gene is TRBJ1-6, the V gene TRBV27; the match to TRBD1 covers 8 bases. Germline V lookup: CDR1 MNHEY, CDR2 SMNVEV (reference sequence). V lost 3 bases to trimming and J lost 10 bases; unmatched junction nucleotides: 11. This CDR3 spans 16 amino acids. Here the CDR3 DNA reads TGTGCCAGCAGTTTTGACAGGGGATCTACCAGCTCACCCCTCCACTTT. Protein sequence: CASSFDRGSTSSPLHF.

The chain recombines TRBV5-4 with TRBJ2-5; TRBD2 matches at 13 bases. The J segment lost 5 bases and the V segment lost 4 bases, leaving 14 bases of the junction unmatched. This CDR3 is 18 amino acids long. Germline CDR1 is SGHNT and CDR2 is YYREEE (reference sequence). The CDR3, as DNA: TGTGCCAGCAGCCCCGGGACCGGGACTAGCGGGGAGGGGGAGACCCAGTACTTC. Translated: CASSPGTGTSGEGETQYF.

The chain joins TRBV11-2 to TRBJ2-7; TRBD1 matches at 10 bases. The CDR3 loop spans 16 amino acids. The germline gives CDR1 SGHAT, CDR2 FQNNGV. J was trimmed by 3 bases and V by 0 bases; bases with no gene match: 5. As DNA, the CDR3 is TGTGCCAGCAGCTTAGATCGGGACAGGGGCCACTACGAGCAGTACTTC. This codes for CASSLDRDRGHYEQYF.

CDR3 DNA sequence: TGCGCCAGCAGACTAGAAAGCTCTGGAAACACCATATATTTT. Translation: CASRLESSGNTIYF. This chain links TRBV5-1 with TRBJ1-3; D uncertain. CDR1 is SGHRS, CDR2 YFSETQ, per germline. Trimming stripped 5 bases from V and 0 bases from J, with 9 bases between. The CDR3 spans 14 residues.

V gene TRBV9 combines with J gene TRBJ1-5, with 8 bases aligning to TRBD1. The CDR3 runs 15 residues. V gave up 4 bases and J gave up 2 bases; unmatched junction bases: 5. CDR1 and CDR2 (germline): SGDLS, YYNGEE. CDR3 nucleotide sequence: TGTGCCAGCAGCCCAGGGGGCCCTGGCAATCAGCCCCAGCATTTT. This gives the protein CASSPGGPGNQPQHF.

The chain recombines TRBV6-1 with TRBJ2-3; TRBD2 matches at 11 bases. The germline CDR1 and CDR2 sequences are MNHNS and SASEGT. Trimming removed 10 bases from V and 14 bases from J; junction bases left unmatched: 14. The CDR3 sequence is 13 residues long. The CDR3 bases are TGTGCCATCCACACTAGCGGGAGAGCATCGGGGTATTTT. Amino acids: CAIHTSGRASGYF.

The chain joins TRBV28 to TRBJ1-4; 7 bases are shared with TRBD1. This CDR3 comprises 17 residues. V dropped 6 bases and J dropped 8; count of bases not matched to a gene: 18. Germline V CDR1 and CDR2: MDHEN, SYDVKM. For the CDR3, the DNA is TGTGCCAGCAGCCTGACCACGTACAGGGGCCGGGTGGAAAAACTGTTTTTT. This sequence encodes CASSLTTYRGRVEKLFF.

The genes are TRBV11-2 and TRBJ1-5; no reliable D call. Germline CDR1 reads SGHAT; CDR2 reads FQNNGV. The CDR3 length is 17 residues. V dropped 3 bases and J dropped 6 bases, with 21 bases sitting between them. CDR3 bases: TGTGCCAGCAGCTTGGACTACACTCGGACGGAGGGTCAGCCCCAGCATTTT. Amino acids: CASSLDYTRTEGQPQHF.

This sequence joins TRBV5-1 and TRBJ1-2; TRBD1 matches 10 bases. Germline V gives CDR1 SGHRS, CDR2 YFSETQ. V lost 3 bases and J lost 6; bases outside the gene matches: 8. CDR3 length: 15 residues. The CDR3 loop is CASSSYSDRGDGYTF. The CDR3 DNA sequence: TGCGCCAGCAGCTCCTATTCGGACAGGGGGGATGGCTACACCTTC.

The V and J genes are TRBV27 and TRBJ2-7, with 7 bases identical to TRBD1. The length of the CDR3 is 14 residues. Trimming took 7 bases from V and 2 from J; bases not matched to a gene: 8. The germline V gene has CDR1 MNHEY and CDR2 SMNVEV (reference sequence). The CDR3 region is CASKGRQGPYEQYF. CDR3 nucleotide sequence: TGTGCCAGCAAGGGGAGACAGGGTCCCTACGAGCAGTACTTC.

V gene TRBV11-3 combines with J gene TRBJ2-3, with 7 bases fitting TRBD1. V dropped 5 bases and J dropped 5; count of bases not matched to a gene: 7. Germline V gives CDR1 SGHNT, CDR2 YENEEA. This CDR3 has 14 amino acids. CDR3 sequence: CASSAGTEGDTQYF. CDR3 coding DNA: TGTGCCAGCAGCGCCGGGACAGAAGGAGATACGCAGTATTTT.

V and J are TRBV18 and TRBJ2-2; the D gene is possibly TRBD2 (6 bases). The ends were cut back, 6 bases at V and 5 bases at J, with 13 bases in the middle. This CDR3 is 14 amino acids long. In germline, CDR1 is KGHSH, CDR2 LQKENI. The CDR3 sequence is CASSPIGRTGELFF. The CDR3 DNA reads TGTGCCAGCTCTCCCATTGGGAGGACCGGGGAGCTGTTTTTT. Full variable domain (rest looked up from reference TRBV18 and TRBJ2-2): NAGVMQNPRHLVRRRGQEARLRCSPMKGHSHVYWYRQLPEEGLKFMVYLQKENIIDESGMPKERFSAEFPKEGPSILRIQQVVRGDSAAYFCASSPIGRTGELFFGEGSRLTVL.

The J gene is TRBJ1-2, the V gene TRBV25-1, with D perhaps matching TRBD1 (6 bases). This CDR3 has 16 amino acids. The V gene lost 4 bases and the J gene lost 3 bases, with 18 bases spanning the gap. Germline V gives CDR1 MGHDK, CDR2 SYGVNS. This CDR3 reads CASSAAGTPNDYGYTF. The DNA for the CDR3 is TGTGCCAGCAGTGCAGCCGGGACACCGAACGACTATGGCTACACCTTC.

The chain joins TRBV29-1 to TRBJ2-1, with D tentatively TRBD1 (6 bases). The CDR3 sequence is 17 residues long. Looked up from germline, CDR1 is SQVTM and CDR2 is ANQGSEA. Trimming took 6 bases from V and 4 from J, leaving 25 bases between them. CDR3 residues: CSVRFKPDRILYNEQFF. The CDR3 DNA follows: TGCAGCGTCCGTTTTAAACCTGACAGGATCTTATACAATGAGCAGTTCTTC.

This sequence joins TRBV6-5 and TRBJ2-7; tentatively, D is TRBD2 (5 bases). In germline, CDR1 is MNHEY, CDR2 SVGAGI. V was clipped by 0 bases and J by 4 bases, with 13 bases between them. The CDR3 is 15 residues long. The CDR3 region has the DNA TGTGCCAGCAGTTACTCGCTGAGGGCGGCTTACGAGCAGTACTTC. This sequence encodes CASSYSLRAAYEQYF.

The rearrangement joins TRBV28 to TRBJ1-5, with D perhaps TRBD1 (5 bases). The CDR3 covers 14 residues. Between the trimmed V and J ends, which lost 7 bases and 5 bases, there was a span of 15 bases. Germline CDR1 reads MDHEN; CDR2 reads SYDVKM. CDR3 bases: TGTGCCAGCACTGACAGTCCGACTTATCAGCCCCAGCATTTT. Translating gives CASTDSPTYQPQHF.

The CDR3 DNA reads as TGTGCCAGCAGCGTGGGCGGGGGGGATGAAGAGACCCAGTACTTC. Translated: CASSVGGGDEETQYF. The chain uses TRBV9 and TRBJ2-5; TRBD2 matches at 9 bases. Germline V lookup: CDR1 SGDLS, CDR2 YYNGEE. V lost 2 bases, J lost 3 bases, and 5 bases stayed unmatched. This CDR3 contains 15 residues.

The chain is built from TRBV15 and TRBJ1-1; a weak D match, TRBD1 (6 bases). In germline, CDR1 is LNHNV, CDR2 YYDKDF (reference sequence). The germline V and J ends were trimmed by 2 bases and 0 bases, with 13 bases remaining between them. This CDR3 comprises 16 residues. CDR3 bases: TGTGCCACCAGCAGACCGTTGACAGGTATGAACACTGAAGCTTTCTTT. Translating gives CATSRPLTGMNTEAFF.

For the CDR3, the DNA is TGTGCCAGCAGTACCTGGACAGCGGGGGGCGGGAACACCGGGGAGCTGTTTTTT. As protein: CASSTWTAGGGNTGELFF. V gene TRBV11-2 combines with J gene TRBJ2-2, with TRBD2 identical over 9 bases. From germline, CDR1 is SGHAT and CDR2 FQNNGV. V gave up 6 bases and J gave up 1 base; unmatched junction bases: 12. The CDR3 contains 18 residues.

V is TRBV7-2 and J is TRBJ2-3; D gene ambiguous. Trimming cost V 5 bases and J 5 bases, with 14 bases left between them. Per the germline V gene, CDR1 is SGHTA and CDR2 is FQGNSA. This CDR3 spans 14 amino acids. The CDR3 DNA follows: TGTGCCAGCAGCCAAAGCTCCTTTCAAGATACGCAGTATTTT. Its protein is CASSQSSFQDTQYF.